Listed below are T cell receptor beta chains from one sample, sequenced in a study of CD8 T cells in ankylosing spondylitis. TCRdb re-called the 5' RACE reads with MiXCR, one entry per CDR3 protein. The profile shows 210,000 or so distinct CDR3 sequences, approximately 24% of them singletons. The material sequenced was blood, either unsorted or a sorted T cell fraction (not recorded which). The receptor set was obtained from a male donor with ankylosing spondylitis or in good health (not recorded which). The CDR3 runs from the conserved cysteine through the conserved F or W.

V: TRBV2
CDR3: CASGGQFGEAFF

V: TRBV12-3/TRBV12-4
CDR3: CASSPALGNTGELFF

V: TRBV7-2
CDR3: CASSSVAGTANYEQYF

V: TRBV20-1
CDR3: CSATATGPRGEQYF

V: TRBV20-1
CDR3: CSAKSGQGSYEQYF

V: TRBV5-1
CDR3: CASLTGDRGLQETQYF

V: TRBV5-1
CDR3: CASSSGTRQYNEQFF

V: TRBV7-2
CDR3: CASSQGGGRLPYEQYF

V: TRBV6-1
CDR3: CASKPSGSSYNEQFF

V: TRBV7-2
CDR3: CASSLGAAVTYEQYF

V: TRBV10-3
CDR3: CAISETADTQYF

V: TRBV29-1
CDR3: CSVPTGADTQYF

V: TRBV6-1
CDR3: CASCHSYRVTEAFF

V: TRBV20-1
CDR3: CSGIAGGNYEQYF

V: TRBV5-8
CDR3: CASSLGQAQETQYF

V: TRBV10-3
CDR3: CAISEGNTVHEQFF

V: TRBV9
CDR3: CASSVEQGVDEQFF

V: TRBV20-1
CDR3: CSAGTGMNTEAFF

V: TRBV4-2
CDR3: CASSQDWETQYF

V: TRBV5-4
CDR3: CASSTDRGTYEQYF

V: TRBV7-2
CDR3: CASSQTPGYNEQFF

V: TRBV6-1
CDR3: CASSPVIRTASYEQYF

V: TRBV29-1
CDR3: CSGGMAGDTQYF

V: TRBV20-1
CDR3: CSAREDTGINEKLFF

V: TRBV3-1
CDR3: CASSRGQGGNQPQHF

V: TRBV7-2
CDR3: CASSRTREVSYEQYF

V: TRBV6-1
CDR3: CASRPSSGANVLTF

V: TRBV29-1
CDR3: CSVEGRTDTQYF

V: TRBV5-1
CDR3: CASSAGTGLEAFF

V: TRBV20-1
CDR3: CSARVGTGGYEQYF

V: TRBV12-3/TRBV12-4
CDR3: CASTQAFSTDTQYF

V: TRBV10-3
CDR3: CAISEDPEDGYTF